The T cell receptor beta chain under discussion was sequenced for a study of CD8+ T cells in alopecia areata. Study overall: Treated patients swallowed 5 to 10 mg of oral tofacitinib twice daily.

Specified treatment: oral pan-JAK inhibitor, 5-10 mg twice daily. It was from PBMCs that CD4+ and CD8+ T cells were sorted. The CDR3 runs 12 residues. Deletions cut 0 bases from V and 6 bases from J, with 4 bases between. Germline V gene lookup returns CDR1 SGHNT and CDR2 YYREEE (reference sequence). cDNA serving as the sequencing template came from extracted, reverse transcribed RNA. The method was immunoSEQ multiplex PCR; TCRdb's version includes in-frame clones alone and lacks a portion of them. The table lists fewer than 110,000 clones, 80% to 90% of them singletons. The clonotype comes from a human donor with alopecia areata. This specimen was CD8+ T cells sorted from blood, taken between weeks 30 and 35, from a patient treated with tofacitinib. The rearrangement joins TRBV5-4 to TRBJ2-1; no clear D. CDR3 sequence reads: CASSLVINEQFF. The DNA of the CDR3 is TGTGCCAGCAGCTTGGTTATCAATGAGCAGTTCTTC.